These 20 T cell receptor beta chains were sequenced from one sample in a study of response to subunit inactivated influenza vaccine. TCRdb re-analysed the RT-PCR reads in MiXCR, keeping a single row per CDR3 protein. The table has about 170,000 distinct CDR3 sequences, about 11% seen once. This material consisted of CD8+ T cells sorted from PBMCs, taken 23 to 25 months after vaccination. The origin of the receptors is a man aged 45 to 75 who received an inactivated influenza vaccine.

This clonotype has just a few counts. This chain uses TRBV28 with TRBJ2-1; tentative D call: TRBD2 (6 bases). Germline V gives CDR1 MDHEN, CDR2 SYDVKM. V lost 6 bases to trimming and J lost 6 bases, with 15 bases between them. The CDR3 length is 14 residues. As DNA, the CDR3 is TGTGCCAGCAGACAATTTGGGGAGGCCAATGAGCAGTTCTTC. Translated, it gives CASRQFGEANEQFF.

The chain has TRBV19 and TRBJ1-1; D call uncertain. Deletions cut 5 bases from V and 1 base from J, with 8 bases between. This CDR3 has 13 residues. Germline V lookup: CDR1 LNHDA, CDR2 SQIVND (reference sequence). DNA of the CDR3: TGTGCCAGTAGTCTTCTGGAGAACACTGAAGCTTTCTTT. Protein product: CASSLLENTEAFF.

This rearrangement joins TRBV12-3 or TRBV12-4 to TRBJ1-5; D gene ambiguous. The CDR3 extends over 13 amino acids. V lost 1 base, J lost 6 bases, and 7 bases lay in between. CDR3 residues: CASSLGARQPQHF. Here the CDR3 DNA reads TGTGCCAGCAGTTTAGGGGCACGTCAGCCCCAGCATTTT.

This clonotype was observed a handful of times. The chain joins TRBV28 to TRBJ2-7; no clear D gene. Trimming took 2 bases from V and 2 from J, leaving 10 bases between them. The CDR3 is 14 residues long. Germline lookup yields CDR1 MDHEN and CDR2 SYDVKM. The CDR3 DNA sequence: TGTGCCAGCAGTTTAAGAGAGAGTCCCTACGAGCAGTACTTC. Translation gives CASSLRESPYEQYF.

This clonotype has a handful of counts. The CDR3, as DNA: TGCAGCGTGAGGAGAGGGGTCACTGAAGCTTTCTTT. Translation gives CSVRRGVTEAFF. The chain has TRBV29-1 and TRBJ1-1, with a possible D match to TRBD1 (5 bases). The CDR3 sequence is 12 residues long. Deletions cut 6 bases from V and 4 bases from J, with 12 bases between. Germline CDR1 is SQVTM and CDR2 is ANQGSEA.

This clonotype appeared a few times. A junction boundary mismatches the germline segment, possibly from a read error. The genes are TRBV20-1 and TRBJ2-7, with D uncertain. There are 11 residues in the CDR3. Germline V lookup: CDR1 DFQATT, CDR2 SNEGSKA (reference sequence). In DNA, the CDR3 is TGCAGTGCCAGAGATGCCTACGAGCAGTACTTC. It codes for CSARDAYEQYF.

This clonotype was counted only a few times. The V and J genes are TRBV24-1 and TRBJ2-1, with 15 bases that match TRBD2. CDR1 is KGHDR, CDR2 SFDVKD, per germline. V dropped 4 bases and J dropped 2; count of bases not matched to a gene: 8. The CDR3 has 19 residues. This CDR3 is CATSERVGLAGGAYNEQFF. The CDR3 DNA is TGTGCCACCAGTGAGAGAGTGGGACTAGCGGGGGGAGCCTACAATGAGCAGTTCTTC.

The chain recombines TRBV7-9 with TRBJ1-1; D is ambiguous. CDR3 length: 12 amino acids. Per germline, CDR1 SEHNR and CDR2 FQNEAQ (reference sequence). V lost 4 bases, J lost 5 bases, and 8 bases lay in between. The CDR3 DNA sequence: TGTGCCAGCAGCTGGAGGGCTACTGAAGCTTTCTTT. Translated, it gives CASSWRATEAFF.

This clonotype has just a few counts. This chain links TRBV4-1 with TRBJ1-5, with a tentative D call TRBD1 (5 bases). Deletions cut 0 bases from V and 0 bases from J, with 15 bases between. The germline gives CDR1 MGHRA, CDR2 YSYEKL. CDR3 length equals 18 residues. For the CDR3, the DNA is TGCGCCAGCAGCCAAGATCTACAGGCGACTTTTAGCAATCAGCCCCAGCATTTT. Its translation: CASSQDLQATFSNQPQHF.

The rearrangement joins TRBV12-3 or TRBV12-4 to TRBJ2-3; 7 nucleotides align to TRBD2. The CDR3 has 14 amino acids. Trimming took 3 bases from V and 4 from J; bases not matched to a gene: 4. The CDR3 loop is CASSFRAGSDTQYF. As DNA, the CDR3 is TGTGCCAGCAGTTTCCGAGCGGGGTCAGATACGCAGTATTTT.

This clonotype showed up many times. The chain combines TRBV12-3 or TRBV12-4 with TRBJ2-4; D is unresolved. Trimming stripped 11 bases from V and 0 bases from J, with 14 bases between. The CDR3 sequence is 14 residues long. The CDR3 DNA is TGTGCCTCCAAACGGGCCGGAGCCAAAAACATTCAGTACTTC. It translates to CASKRAGAKNIQYF.

This clonotype was seen a few times. This CDR3 is CASSLSVRGSGELFF. The CDR3 DNA follows: TGTGCCAGCAGTTTATCTGTTCGGGGATCTGGGGAGCTGTTTTTT. V gene TRBV27 combines with J gene TRBJ2-2; perhaps TRBD2 as D (5 bases). V lost 0 bases and J 8 bases, leaving 13 bases between the germline ends. Germline CDR1 and CDR2: MNHEY and SMNVEV (reference sequence). This CDR3 region has 15 residues.

V gene TRBV28 combines with J gene TRBJ2-5, with D unresolved. CDR1 MDHEN and CDR2 SYDVKM come from the germline V gene. Trimming shortened V by 2 bases and J by 5 bases, and 9 bases separated the two germline ends. The CDR3 has 13 residues. The CDR3 sequence is CASSLEWMETQYF. CDR3 nucleotides: TGTGCCAGCAGTTTAGAGTGGATGGAGACCCAGTACTTC.

The chain carries TRBV28 and TRBJ2-7, with TRBD2 matching over 10 bases. The ends lost 4 bases at V and 6 bases at J; junction bases unmatched: 12. This CDR3 spans 16 amino acids. Looked up from germline, CDR1 is MDHEN and CDR2 is SYDVKM. CDR3: CASSSLLAGVAGEQYF. The CDR3 nucleotides are TGTGCCAGCAGTTCCCTTCTAGCGGGAGTGGCTGGCGAGCAGTACTTC.

The chain recombines TRBV7-9 with TRBJ1-1; maybe TRBD1 (5 bases). The CDR3 runs 14 residues. The V and J ends lost 0 bases and 1 base respectively, with 6 bases between them. Germline V gene sequence: CDR1 SEHNR, CDR2 FQNEAQ (reference sequence). The CDR3 sequence is CASSLAGTNTEAFF. DNA for the CDR3: TGTGCCAGCAGCTTAGCGGGGACGAACACTGAAGCTTTCTTT.

This clonotype was observed a handful of times. This chain connects TRBV15 to TRBJ2-1, with TRBD1 matching 8 bases. CDR1 and CDR2 from the germline V gene are LNHNV and YYDKDF (reference sequence). The CDR3 is made up of 16 amino acids. Trimming cost V 0 bases and J 7 bases; bases outside gene matches: 8. CDR3 protein: CATSRERTGFWNEQFF. CDR3 coding DNA: TGTGCCACCAGCAGAGAAAGGACAGGGTTTTGGAATGAGCAGTTCTTC.

The chain carries TRBV11-1 and TRBJ2-1; the match to TRBD2 covers 9 bases. The CDR3 consists of 19 residues. Germline-derived CDR1 and CDR2 are SGHAT and FQDESV (reference sequence). J lost 2 bases, V lost 2 bases, and 13 bases had no gene match. In DNA form, the CDR3 reads TGTGCCAGCAGCTTATCCAGCGGGAGGCCCTCAGCCCCCTACAATGAGCAGTTCTTC. This encodes CASSLSSGRPSAPYNEQFF.

The gene calls are TRBV15 and TRBJ2-5; D uncertain. This CDR3 spans 14 amino acids. Between the trimmed V and J ends, which lost 4 bases and 2 bases, there was a span of 11 bases. Germline V gene data show CDR1 as LNHNV and CDR2 as YYDKDF (reference sequence). Here the CDR3 DNA reads TGTGCCACCAGCACCCGGATGGGGCAAGAGACCCAGTACTTC. Protein product: CATSTRMGQETQYF.

In its sample, this clonotype was seen once. The chain employs TRBV6-1 and TRBJ2-1; 9 bases line up with TRBD1. The germline CDR1 and CDR2 sequences are MNHNS and SASEGT. The CDR3 has 15 residues. Losses at the gene ends were 6 bases for V and 6 bases for J; bases not matched to a gene: 9. The CDR3 sequence is CASSLGQGRGNEQFF. DNA of the CDR3: TGTGCCAGCAGCCTGGGACAGGGAAGGGGCAATGAGCAGTTCTTC.

The rearrangement joins TRBV4-2 to TRBJ2-2; 10 bases map to TRBD2. This CDR3 has 17 residues. CDR1 LGHNA and CDR2 YNFKEQ come from the germline V gene. V dropped 2 bases and J dropped 3; count of bases not matched to a gene: 6. DNA of the CDR3: TGTGCCAGCAGCCAAACCTCTAGCGGGGGCTACACCGGGGAGCTGTTTTTT. Amino acid sequence: CASSQTSSGGYTGELFF.